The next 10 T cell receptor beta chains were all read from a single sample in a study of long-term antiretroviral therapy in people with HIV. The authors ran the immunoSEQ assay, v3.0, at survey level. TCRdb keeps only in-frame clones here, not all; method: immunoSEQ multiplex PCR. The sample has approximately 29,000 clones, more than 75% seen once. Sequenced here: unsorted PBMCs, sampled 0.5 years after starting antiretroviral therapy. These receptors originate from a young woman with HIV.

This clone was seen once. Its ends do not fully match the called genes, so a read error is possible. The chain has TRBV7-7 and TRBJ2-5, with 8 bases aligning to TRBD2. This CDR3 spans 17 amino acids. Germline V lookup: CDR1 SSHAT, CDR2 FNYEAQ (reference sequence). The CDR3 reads CASSLAWSAGVGETQYF. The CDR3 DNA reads TGTGCTAGCAGCTTAGCGTGGTCAGCGGGAGTCGGTGAGACCCAGTACTTC.

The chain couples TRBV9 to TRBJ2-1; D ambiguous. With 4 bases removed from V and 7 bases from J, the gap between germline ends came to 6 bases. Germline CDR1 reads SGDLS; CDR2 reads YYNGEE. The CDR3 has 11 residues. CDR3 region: CASSFSNEQFF. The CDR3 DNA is TGTGCCAGCAGCTTTAGTAATGAGCAGTTCTTC.

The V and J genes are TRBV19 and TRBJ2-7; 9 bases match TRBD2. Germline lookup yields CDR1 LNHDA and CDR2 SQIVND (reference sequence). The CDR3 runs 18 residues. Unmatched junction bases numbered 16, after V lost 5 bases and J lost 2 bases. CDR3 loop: CASSPQVVRAGGPYEQYF. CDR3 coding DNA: TGTGCCAGTAGTCCGCAGGTGGTGCGAGCGGGAGGCCCCTACGAGCAGTACTTC.

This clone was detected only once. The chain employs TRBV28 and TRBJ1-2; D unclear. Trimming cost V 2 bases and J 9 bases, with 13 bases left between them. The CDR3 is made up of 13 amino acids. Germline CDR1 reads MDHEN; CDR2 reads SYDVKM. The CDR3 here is CASSLKGLFRYTF. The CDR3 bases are TGTGCCAGCAGTTTAAAGGGCCTCTTTCGCTACACCTTC.

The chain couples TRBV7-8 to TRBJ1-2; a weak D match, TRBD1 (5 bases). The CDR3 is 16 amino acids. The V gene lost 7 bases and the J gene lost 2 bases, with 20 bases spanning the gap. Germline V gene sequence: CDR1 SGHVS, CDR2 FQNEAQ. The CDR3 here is CASTNRGAAKNYGYTF. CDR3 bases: TGTGCCAGCACAAACCGAGGGGCAGCTAAGAACTATGGCTACACCTTC.

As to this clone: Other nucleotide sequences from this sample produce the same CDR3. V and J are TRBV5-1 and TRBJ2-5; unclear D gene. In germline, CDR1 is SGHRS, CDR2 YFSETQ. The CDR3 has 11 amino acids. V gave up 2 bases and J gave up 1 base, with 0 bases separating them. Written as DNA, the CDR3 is TGCGCCAGCAGCTTCCAAGAGACCCAGTACTTC. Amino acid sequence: CASSFQETQYF.

CDR3 nucleotide sequence: TGTGCCAGCAGCTTAAGCGGGAGTGACACAGATACGCAGTATTTT. Protein sequence: CASSLSGSDTDTQYF. The chain uses TRBV7-3 and TRBJ2-3; TRBD2 matches at 7 bases. Germline-derived CDR1 and CDR2 are SGHTA and FQGTGA. This CDR3 region has 15 residues. Trimming took 1 base from V and 2 from J; bases not matched to a gene: 3.

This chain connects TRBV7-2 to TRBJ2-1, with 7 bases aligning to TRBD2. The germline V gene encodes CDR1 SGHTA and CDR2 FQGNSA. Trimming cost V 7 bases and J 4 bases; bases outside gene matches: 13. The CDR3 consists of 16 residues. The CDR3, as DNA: TGTGCCAGCACCAATATGGGGAGCGGGGCATACAATGAGCAGTTCTTC. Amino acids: CASTNMGSGAYNEQFF.

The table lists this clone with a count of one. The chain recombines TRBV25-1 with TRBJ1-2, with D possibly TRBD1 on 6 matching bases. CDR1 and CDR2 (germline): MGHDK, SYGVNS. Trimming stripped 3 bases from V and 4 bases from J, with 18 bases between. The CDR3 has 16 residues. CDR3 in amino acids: CASSDQRRGLGYGYTF. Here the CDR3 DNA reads TGTGCCAGCAGTGACCAGAGACGGGGGCTAGGCTATGGCTACACCTTC.

The chain's CDR3 is CASSLRTSLNTGELFF. The CDR3, as DNA: TGTGCCAGCAGCTTACGGACAAGTTTGAACACCGGGGAGCTGTTTTTT. The V and J genes are TRBV14 and TRBJ2-2; the D gene is possibly TRBD1 (5 bases). Germline CDR1 is SGHDN and CDR2 is FVKESK. This CDR3 spans 16 amino acids. Trimming took off 5 bases at V and 1 base at J, with 14 bases between the two ends.